This TCR beta chain came from a study of OX40 agonist ivuxolimab in advanced cancers. In the study overall: The costimulatory receptor OX40 (CD134) was targeted by ivuxolimab, a fully human IgG2 agonistic monoclonal antibody. Intravenous ivuxolimab was administered to patients every 2 weeks at six dose levels: 0.01, 0.1, 0.3, 1.5, 3 and 10 mg/kg. The paper covers the monotherapy dose-escalation part of the phase I ivuxolimab trial, which included N of about 56 patients. The dose-escalation cohort was about 87% male with a mean age of around 64 years, ranging from about 20 to 85. Prior anti-PD-1, anti-PD-L1 or anti-CTLA-4 therapy was permitted, and checkpoint inhibitors had been received by less than 45% of dose-escalation patients. Of the 52 patients in dose escalation, around 19 had hepatocellular carcinoma, around 15 had melanoma, 9 had renal cell carcinoma and 9 had head and neck cancer. Partial responses were achieved by three dose-escalation patients, of whom one had hepatocellular carcinoma and two had cutaneous melanoma. The purpose of peripheral TCRbeta sequencing was to test whether ivuxolimab changed TCR sequence diversity and led to clonal T-cell expansion.

Broader findings and caveats from the paper: At doses of 0.1 to 3.0 mg/kg, clonal expansion of both CD4+ and CD8+ T cells in blood was seen between baseline and week 6. On average, CD8+ T cells showed more expanded clones than CD4+ T cells after ivuxolimab. Antigen specificity was not determined for the clonally expanded peripheral T cells. In partial responders in the 0.1-3.0 mg/kg groups, normalized peripheral clonal expansion was found to be among the lowest, especially among CD8+ T cells. Low levels of normalized T-cell clonal expansion were also shown by some nonresponding patients.

The cysteine opens and the phenylalanine closes a CDR3 of 11 amino acids. Here the CDR3 DNA is all that survives: 33 bases in frame from base 1. In the germline V gene, CDR1 corresponds to SGDLS and CDR2 to YYNGEE. The germline ends are 3 bases apart after V is trimmed by 0 bases and J by 8 bases. Genomic DNA was isolated from the sorted cells so that the TCRbeta CDR3 region could be sequenced. The immunoSEQ Assay was used for sequencing of TCRbeta CDR3 regions. TCRdb's version of the immuneACCESS table is confined to in-frame rearrangements and falls short of the full clone set. An unresolved V gene accounts for under half of the shortfall where checked; the remainder is of unknown origin. The table for this sample lists some 70,000 clones; approximately 90% of them were counted only once. The top ten clonotypes cover roughly 8.2% of the sample. Concerning this clone itself: Its antigen is still unknown. No base quality information exists; no much larger clone differs at one position.

The trial excluded patients who had a history of autoimmune disease or who were on systemic immunosuppression. Peripheral blood for TCR sequencing was drawn from every dose cohort at baseline, at cycle 4 day 1 and at cycle 7 day 1. The samples were taken from a phase I, first-in-human, multicenter, open-label dose-escalation trial of ivuxolimab. Adults with locally advanced or metastatic melanoma, renal cell, hepatocellular, or head and neck squamous cell carcinoma were enrolled in the trial. CD4+ and CD8+ T cells were sorted separately from peripheral blood before TCR sequencing. The TCR comes from an adult with an advanced solid tumor such as melanoma, head and neck, liver or kidney cancer. The sequences come from CD4+ or CD8+ T cells sorted from blood, collected in a trial of the OX40 agonist ivuxolimab. The receptor chain draws on TRBV9 and TRBJ2-1; a confident D gene designation cannot be given. The CDR3 region: CASSVGDEQFF. The nucleotide sequence is given as TGTGCCAGCAGCGTAGGCGATGAGCAGTTCTTC. The entire variable domain, with the stretches around the CDR3 drawn from the reference TRBV9 and TRBJ2-1 proteins, is DSGVTQTPKHLITATGQRVTLRCSPRSGDLSVYWYQQSLDQGLQFLIQYYNGEERAKGNILERFSAQQFPDLHSELNLSSLELGDSALYFCASSVGDEQFFGPGTRLTVL.